The present T cell receptor (beta chain) was sequenced within a study of Ad26.COV2.S vaccination and SARS-CoV-2 variants. For the study at large: The Ad26.COV2.S arm of the COV1001 trial was where the donor was placed. Study-wide results and caveats: Spike-specific TCR breadth in vaccine recipients exceeded that seen in placebo recipients. From the TCR breadth and depth analyses, total T cell responses may have been underestimated.

Documented treatment: about 20 received Ad26.COV2.S at low or high dose, single or two shots; 5 received placebo; per-sample allocation not given. Following the first vaccine or placebo injection, samples were taken on day 63. Boston hosted the donor, who was an adult aged 18-55 years. This clone was seen a single time. The target antigen is unknown. CDR1 and CDR2 from the germline V gene are LGHNT and FRNRAP. Trimming removed 0 bases from V and 2 bases from J; junction bases left unmatched: 6. The CDR3 contains 16 residues. This table comes from immunoSEQ multiplex PCR, and its TCRdb copy is limited to in-frame clones, with some not included. The table lists fewer than 500,000 clones, 90% of them singletons, with 4.3% in the top ten.

Sequencing was performed on peripheral blood, taken in a trial of Ad26.COV2.S vaccine versus placebo. J is TRBJ1-2 and V is TRBV12-5; TRBD1 aligns across 7 bases. This clonotype was obtained from a person between 18 and 59 years old who received the Ad26.COV2.S COVID-19 vaccine or a placebo. The CDR3 DNA reads as TGTGCTAGTGGTTTGGTAGTCGGACAGGCGAACTATGGCTACACCTTC. This translates into CASGLVVGQANYGYTF.